This paragraph covers one T cell receptor beta chain sequence. The CDR3 sequence is 13 residues long. Looked up from germline, CDR1 is SGHRS and CDR2 is YFSETQ. V was trimmed by 0 bases and J by 8 bases, leaving 6 bases between them. These data are taken from a study of PD-1 blockade in mismatch repair-deficient tumors. Across the study: Enrolled about 2012-2017, patients had progressing, pretreated mismatch repair-deficient cancers of over nine types.

Profiled with immunoSEQ multiplex PCR; TCRdb holds only in-frame clones, not every one. Seen here are about 34,000 clones, more than 70% observed once, and the top ten hold 3% to 3.5%. TCR sequencing covered a few patients who responded to pembrolizumab. The sample consisted of PBMCs, taken less than 7 weeks after starting pembrolizumab. The V gene is TRBV5-1, the J gene TRBJ1-6; D is perhaps TRBD1 (5 bases). The source of this sequence is an adult with mismatch repair-deficient cancer. DNA for the CDR3: TGCGCCAGCAGCTTGGTAGGGGATTCACCCCTCCACTTT. Translating gives CASSLVGDSPLHF.